The sequence of this T cell receptor (beta chain) was determined in a study of response to subunit inactivated influenza vaccine. Of note for this clonotype: Its antigen is still unknown.

TCRdb re-derived calls from the RT-PCR reads in MiXCR, one entry per CDR3 protein. The profile shows 500,000 to 550,000 distinct CDR3 sequences, around 8% of them singletons. Study-wide points: The authors proposed limited new T cell recruitment per seasonal influenza vaccination.

Germline CDR1 reads LGHNA; CDR2 reads YNFKEQ. The CDR3 length is 14 residues. The germline V and J ends were trimmed by 0 bases and 8 bases, with 10 bases remaining between them. This sequence originates from a man aged 50 to 69 who received an inactivated influenza vaccine. Sequenced material: PBMCs from blood, taken 23 months after vaccination. The chain is built from TRBV4-2 and TRBJ1-4, with D unclear. The CDR3 bases are TGTGCCAGCAGCCAAGAGGCTACTGGGGAAAAACTGTTTTTT. Its protein product is CASSQEATGEKLFF.